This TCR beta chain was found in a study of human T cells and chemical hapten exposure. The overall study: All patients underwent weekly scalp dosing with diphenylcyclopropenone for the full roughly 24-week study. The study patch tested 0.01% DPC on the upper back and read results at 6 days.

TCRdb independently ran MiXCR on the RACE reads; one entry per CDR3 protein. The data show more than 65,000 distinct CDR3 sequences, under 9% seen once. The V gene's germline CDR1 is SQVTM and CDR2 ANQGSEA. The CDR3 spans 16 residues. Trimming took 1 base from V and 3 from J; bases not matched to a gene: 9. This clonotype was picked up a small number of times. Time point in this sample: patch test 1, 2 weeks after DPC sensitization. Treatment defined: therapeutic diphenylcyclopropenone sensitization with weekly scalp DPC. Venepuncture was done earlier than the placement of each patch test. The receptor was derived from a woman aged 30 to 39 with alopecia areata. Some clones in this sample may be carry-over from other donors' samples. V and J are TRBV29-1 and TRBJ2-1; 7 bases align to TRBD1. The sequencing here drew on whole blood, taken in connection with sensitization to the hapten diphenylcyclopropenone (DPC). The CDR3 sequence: CSVEVPGQSVYNEQFF. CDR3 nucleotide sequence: TGCAGCGTTGAAGTTCCGGGACAGAGCGTCTACAATGAGCAGTTCTTC.